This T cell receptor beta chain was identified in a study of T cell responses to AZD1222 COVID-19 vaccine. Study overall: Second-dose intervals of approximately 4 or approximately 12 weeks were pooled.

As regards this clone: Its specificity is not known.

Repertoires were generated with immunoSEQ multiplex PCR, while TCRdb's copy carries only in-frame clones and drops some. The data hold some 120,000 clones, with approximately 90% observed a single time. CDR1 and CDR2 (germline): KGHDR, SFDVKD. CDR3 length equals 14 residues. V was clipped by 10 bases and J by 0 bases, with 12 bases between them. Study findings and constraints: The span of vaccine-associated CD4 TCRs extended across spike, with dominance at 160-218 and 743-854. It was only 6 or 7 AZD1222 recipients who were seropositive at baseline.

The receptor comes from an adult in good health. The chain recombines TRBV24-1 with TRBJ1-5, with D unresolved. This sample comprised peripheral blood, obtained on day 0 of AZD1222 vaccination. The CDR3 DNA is TGTGCCACTGGGGAGAGTTATAGCAATCAGCCCCAGCATTTT. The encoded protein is CATGESYSNQPQHF.